The TCR beta chain under discussion was sequenced for a study of human T cells and chemical hapten exposure. The V end was cut by 2 bases, the J end by 10 bases, with 17 bases between. Germline CDR1 and CDR2: MNHEY and SVGEGT. CDR3 length: 14 amino acids. TCRdb recomputed calls from the RACE reads with MiXCR, one row per CDR3 protein. The sample lists just over 350,000 distinct CDR3 sequences; about 6.3% were seen once. Regarding time point: patch test 2, 6 weeks after DPC sensitization. Treatment defined: therapeutic diphenylcyclopropenone sensitization with weekly scalp DPC. This clonotype came up many times.

The TCR was taken from a woman aged 18-29 years with alopecia areata. Some clones in this sample may be carry-over from other donors' samples. This specimen was whole blood, taken in connection with sensitization to the hapten diphenylcyclopropenone (DPC). The chain uses TRBV6-2 or TRBV6-3 and TRBJ1-2; a weak D match, TRBD1 (5 bases). CDR3 residues: CASSYGAGSPDYTF. The CDR3 region has the DNA TGTGCCAGCAGTTACGGGGCAGGGAGTCCGGACTACACCTTC.